The 8 T cell receptor beta chains reported below all come from one sample, sequenced in a study of blood T cell repertoires in COVID-19 (dated by TCRdb to about 2020). Libraries were constructed by the immunoSEQ multiplex PCR assay. Not all clones reach the TCRdb copy of this immuneACCESS table, which keeps in-frame sequences only. Checked studies attribute under half of the gap to unresolved V genes and leave the rest unexplained. This sample gives about 47,000 clones in total; 80% to 85% of them show up just once. 6.5% to 8.5% of the sample rests with the top ten. Material for sequencing was peripheral blood. The receptors originated from a man aged 55 to 70 with active COVID-19.

This chain connects TRBV11-3 to TRBJ2-7, with D perhaps TRBD1 (5 bases). The CDR3 is made up of 18 amino acids. In germline, CDR1 is SGHNT, CDR2 YENEEA. Trimming pared 2 bases from V and 7 bases from J, leaving 27 bases between. The CDR3 loop is CASSLYPPRLGRPGEQYF. Here the CDR3 DNA reads TGTGCCAGCAGCTTATATCCCCCGAGACTGGGGCGGCCCGGTGAGCAGTACTTC.

The chain links TRBV4-1 to TRBJ1-3; 7 nucleotides align to TRBD1. V lost 1 base, J lost 0 bases, and 6 bases stayed unmatched. Per the germline V gene, CDR1 is MGHRA and CDR2 is YSYEKL. This CDR3 contains 17 residues. The CDR3 region is CASSQVGQDSSGNTIYF. The CDR3, as DNA: TGCGCCAGCAGCCAAGTTGGACAGGACAGCTCTGGAAACACCATATATTTT.

This chain links TRBV5-1 with TRBJ2-3; 8 positions agree with TRBD1. This CDR3 comprises 15 residues. V was pared by 5 bases and J by 2 bases, with 7 bases of the junction left unmatched. From germline, CDR1 is SGHRS and CDR2 YFSETQ. The DNA for the CDR3 is TGCGCCAGCAGGACAGGGGAGGTTCTCACAGATACGCAGTATTTT. Translated: CASRTGEVLTDTQYF.

This chain connects TRBV6-1 to TRBJ2-5; 9 nucleotides line up with TRBD1. Germline values: CDR1 MNHNS, CDR2 SASEGT. J was trimmed by 4 bases and V by 4 bases; bases with no gene match: 10. The CDR3 contains 16 residues. The CDR3 spells CASSGGTGLRLETQYF. The CDR3 DNA follows: TGTGCCAGCAGTGGGGGGACAGGGCTTAGGTTAGAGACCCAGTACTTC.

This chain joins TRBV24-1 and TRBJ2-3, with D unclear. Germline V gives CDR1 KGHDR, CDR2 SFDVKD. The CDR3 spans 14 residues. The V end lost 4 bases, the J end lost 3 bases, and 10 bases lay between the germline ends. The CDR3 region is CATSDRLGTDTQYF. CDR3 sequence (DNA): TGTGCCACCAGTGACCGACTCGGTACAGATACGCAGTATTTT.

In this sample, this clone turned up a few times. The rearrangement uses TRBV11-2 and TRBJ2-5, with D tentatively TRBD2 (7 bases). Between the trimmed V and J ends, which lost 3 bases and 2 bases, there was a span of 19 bases. CDR3 length: 17 residues. Germline V CDR1 and CDR2: SGHAT, FQNNGV. The CDR3 DNA sequence: TGTGCCAGCAGCTTGGTTTGGGGGGGCGCGGGGCAAGAGACCCAGTACTTC. Translation: CASSLVWGGAGQETQYF.

The chain joins TRBV4-2 to TRBJ2-7, with TRBD2 identical over 9 bases. Germline V CDR1 and CDR2: LGHNA, YNFKEQ. V lost 0 bases and J lost 5; bases outside the gene matches: 11. This CDR3 is 17 amino acids long. The CDR3 DNA follows: TGTGCCAGCAGCCAAGATGGAGCGGGAGGTGGGGGTGACGAGCAGTACTTC. Translating it yields CASSQDGAGGGGDEQYF.

The chain combines TRBV30 with TRBJ2-7; TRBD1 agrees at 8 bases. V dropped 0 bases and J dropped 6; count of bases not matched to a gene: 10. Germline V gene lookup returns CDR1 GTSNPN and CDR2 SVGIG (reference sequence). This CDR3 is 15 amino acids long. The CDR3 DNA follows: TGTGCCTGGAGTGTCGGACAGGGAATATTTGCCGAGCAGTACTTC. Its translation is CAWSVGQGIFAEQYF.